The 15 T cell receptor beta chains reported below all come from one sample, sequenced in a study of T cells in Graves' hyperthyroidism and ophthalmopathy. TCR beta CDR3 regions were amplified from RNA transcripts. First-round RT-PCR of the TCR CDR3 relied on the HTBI primer set. TCRdb passed the multiplex PCR reads through MiXCR, listing each CDR3 protein once. The repertoire holds 500,000 to 600,000 distinct CDR3 sequences, with roughly 46% as singletons. Source material: peripheral blood or thyroid tissue (not recorded which). These receptors came from a woman between 18 and 29 years old with Graves' hyperthyroidism.

This clonotype was seen only a few times. The CDR3 loop reads CASSTTGQLNEQFF. The CDR3 DNA reads as TGTGCCAGCAGCACCACGGGACAGCTCAATGAGCAGTTCTTC. The V gene is TRBV7-6, the J gene TRBJ2-1; 7 nucleotides match TRBD1. V lost 5 bases to trimming and J lost 6 bases; unmatched junction nucleotides: 7. In germline, CDR1 is SGHVS, CDR2 FNYEAQ. The CDR3 has 14 amino acids.

This chain links TRBV29-1 with TRBJ2-7; 10 positions match TRBD2. This CDR3 contains 12 residues. Germline CDR1 is SQVTM and CDR2 is ANQGSEA. In nucleotides, the CDR3 is TGCAGTCCTAGCGGGAGTTGGTACGAGCAGTACTTC. It specifies CSPSGSWYEQYF.

This clonotype was counted at least ten times. The chain combines TRBV5-4 with TRBJ2-7; TRBD2 matches at 10 bases. With V trimmed by 2 bases and J by 2 bases, 4 bases remained unmatched. The CDR3 sequence is 15 residues long. Germline V gene lookup returns CDR1 SGHNT and CDR2 YYREEE (reference sequence). The CDR3 region is CASSFGSGRAYEQYF. The CDR3 coding sequence is TGTGCCAGCAGCTTTGGGAGCGGGAGGGCCTACGAGCAGTACTTC.

The chain couples TRBV20-1 to TRBJ2-7; 9 bases map to TRBD2. The closer fit of TRBJ2-1 to the DNA end suggests the J call may be wrong. The CDR3 runs to 16 residues. Per the germline V gene, CDR1 is DFQATT and CDR2 is SNEGSKA (reference sequence). As DNA, the CDR3 is TGCAGTGCTAGGGGACCGGGACTAGCTTTGTCATACGAGCAGTTCTTC. Translation gives CSARGPGLALSYEQFF.

The rearrangement joins TRBV24-1 to TRBJ2-3, with D perhaps given as TRBD1 or TRBD2 (5 bases each). The CDR3 extends over 15 amino acids. The germline gives CDR1 KGHDR, CDR2 SFDVKD. Trimming stripped 3 bases from V and 6 bases from J, with 15 bases between. CDR3 DNA sequence: TGTGCCACCAGTGATGGGGGACGGGTGGCGGATACGCAGTATTTT. Amino acids: CATSDGGRVADTQYF.

This clonotype has a count of ten or more. The V call is TRBV6-5, the J call TRBJ1-1, with 7 nucleotides matching TRBD1. Germline CDR1 MNHEY, CDR2 SVGAGI. J was trimmed by 5 bases and V by 4 bases; bases with no gene match: 10. This CDR3 has 15 amino acids. In DNA, the CDR3 is TGTGCCAGCAGTTGGTCACAGGGGTGGAGAACTGAAGCTTTCTTT. Translating gives CASSWSQGWRTEAFF.

The chain carries TRBV24-1 and TRBJ1-5; no definite D call. The CDR3 totals 17 residues. Germline assignment: CDR1 KGHDR and CDR2 SFDVKD. Trimming took off 2 bases at V and 2 bases at J, with 15 bases between the two ends. CDR3 DNA sequence: TGTGCCACCAGTGATTCCGGACTAGCGGGAGGCAATCAGCCCCAGCATTTT. Residues: CATSDSGLAGGNQPQHF.

This clonotype occurred many times. The chain uses TRBV15 and TRBJ2-5; 7 bases match TRBD2. Germline V gives CDR1 LNHNV, CDR2 YYDKDF (reference sequence). The CDR3 loop spans 15 amino acids. V dropped 4 bases and J dropped 5; count of bases not matched to a gene: 10. The CDR3 DNA reads TGTGCCACCAGCACAGCGGGACGAGGGCGTGAGACCCAGTACTTC. It encodes CATSTAGRGRETQYF.

In its sample, this clonotype was seen once. The V and J genes are TRBV12-3 or TRBV12-4 and TRBJ2-5; D gene uncertain. V lost 6 bases to trimming and J lost 2 bases, with 19 bases between them. The CDR3 is 16 residues long. The CDR3: CASRRDFSSSQETQYF. CDR3 bases: TGTGCCAGCAGAAGGGATTTCTCATCCTCGCAAGAGACCCAGTACTTC.

This clonotype has at least ten counts. The chain couples TRBV3-1 to TRBJ2-7; D call uncertain. The CDR3 has 13 amino acids. Trimming removed 2 bases from V and 4 bases from J, with 9 bases in between. Germline V gene data show CDR1 as LGHDT and CDR2 as YNNKEL (reference sequence). The CDR3 is CASSQLVAYEQYF. CDR3 in DNA: TGTGCCAGCAGCCAACTCGTAGCTTACGAGCAGTACTTC.

This clonotype was seen ten or more times. The chain has TRBV20-1 and TRBJ2-7; no reliable D call. Germline CDR1 is DFQATT and CDR2 is SNEGSKA (reference sequence). The CDR3 has 14 residues. V gave up 6 bases and J gave up 0 bases, with 15 bases separating them. The CDR3 sequence: CSAESDLHSYEQYF. CDR3 coding DNA: TGCAGTGCCGAATCGGACCTCCACTCCTACGAGCAGTACTTC.

This clonotype was observed many times. The chain carries TRBV12-3 or TRBV12-4 and TRBJ2-7; 7 nucleotides match TRBD2. This CDR3 region has 15 residues. Germline trimming cut 7 bases from V and 5 bases from J; bases unmatched to any gene: 14. CDR3 bases: TGTGCCAGCACCCAGGGACTATCTCAAAGGGACGAGCAGTACTTC. This sequence encodes CASTQGLSQRDEQYF.

The chain joins TRBV10-3 to TRBJ2-5; 8 bases are a match to TRBD2. V lost 6 bases and J lost 11; bases outside the gene matches: 17. The germline V gene encodes CDR1 ENHRY and CDR2 SYGVKD. The CDR3 has 15 amino acids. CDR3 coding DNA: TGTGCCATCAGCGGGGGGGGATCCTCCTACAATGAGCAGTACTTC. The encoded protein is CAISGGGSSYNEQYF.

The chain is built from TRBV9 and TRBJ1-4; 7 positions agree with TRBD1. The CDR3 totals 15 residues. In germline, CDR1 is SGDLS, CDR2 YYNGEE. Losses at the gene ends were 2 bases for V and 5 bases for J; bases not matched to a gene: 6. The CDR3 region has the DNA TGTGCCAGCAGCGTTGGGGGGGGACAGAATGAAAAACTGTTTTTT. Protein sequence: CASSVGGGQNEKLFF.

This clonotype was detected many times. The chain employs TRBV5-1 and TRBJ1-1; no reliable D call. Deletions cut 4 bases from V and 7 bases from J, with 14 bases between. This CDR3 comprises 13 residues. CDR1 SGHRS and CDR2 YFSETQ come from the germline V gene. CDR3 nucleotides: TGCGCCAGCAGCGAAGAACGGACCGATGAAGCTTTCTTT. It codes for CASSEERTDEAFF.